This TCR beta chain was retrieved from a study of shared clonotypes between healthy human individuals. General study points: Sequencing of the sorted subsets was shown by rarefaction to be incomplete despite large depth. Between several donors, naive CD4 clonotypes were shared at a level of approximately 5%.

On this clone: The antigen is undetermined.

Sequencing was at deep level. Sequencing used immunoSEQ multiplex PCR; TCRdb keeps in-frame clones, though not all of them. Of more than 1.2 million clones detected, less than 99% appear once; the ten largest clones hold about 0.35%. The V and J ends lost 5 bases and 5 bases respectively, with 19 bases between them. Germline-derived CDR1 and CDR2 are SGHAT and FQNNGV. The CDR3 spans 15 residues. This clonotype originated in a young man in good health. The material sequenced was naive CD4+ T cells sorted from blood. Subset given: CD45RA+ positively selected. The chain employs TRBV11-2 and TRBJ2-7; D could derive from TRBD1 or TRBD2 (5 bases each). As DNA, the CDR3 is TGTGCCAGCAGCCCACTTGGGCAGGGACCCCACGAGCAGTACTTC. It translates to CASSPLGQGPHEQYF.